This T cell receptor beta chain was obtained from a study of control samples from healthy donors and cancer patients. Profiling relied on immunoSEQ multiplex PCR, and the TCRdb table lists in-frame clones only, not all of them. The sample carries some 22,000 clones, around four fifths recorded once. The V end was cut by 1 base, the J end by 5 bases, with 14 bases between. Germline V gene sequence: CDR1 SGHDN, CDR2 FVKESK. This CDR3 comprises 16 residues. This clonotype was sampled from a man in his fifties or sixties with colorectal cancer. Sequenced: PBMCs. The rearrangement joins TRBV14 to TRBJ2-2, with a weak D call TRBD2 (5 bases). In nucleotides, the CDR3 is TGTGCCAGCAGCCAAGTTGTCGGGGTAGGAACCGGGGAGCTGTTTTTT. Translating gives CASSQVVGVGTGELFF.